This T cell receptor beta chain appears in the sequencing data of a study of blood T cell repertoires in COVID-19. Study-wide background: Acute and convalescent COVID-19 samples came from the United States, Italy and Spain. In each case, the material was cDNA or gDNA derived from T cells, B-cell-depleted T cells, or PBMCs.

The CDR3 loop spans 13 amino acids. V shed 3 bases and J shed 2 bases, with 7 bases lying between them. The germline CDR1 and CDR2 sequences are SGHNT and YYREEE (reference sequence). Authors' processing steps: Amplification with reference gene primers provided the estimates of nucleated cell counts. Clones were sequenced by immunoSEQ multiplex PCR, and TCRdb holds only the in-frame ones, with some missing. The D gene and trimming were derived from the DNA, and the V and J assignments and clone size from that table. In the table there are tens of thousands of clones, roughly 80% of which are singletons.

The receptor's source is an elderly woman with active or convalescent COVID-19. Sequenced sample: peripheral blood. The chain employs TRBV5-4 and TRBJ2-3; D call uncertain. The CDR3 DNA is TGTGCCAGCAGCTCCACTTACACAGATACGCAGTATTTT. Translation gives CASSSTYTDTQYF.